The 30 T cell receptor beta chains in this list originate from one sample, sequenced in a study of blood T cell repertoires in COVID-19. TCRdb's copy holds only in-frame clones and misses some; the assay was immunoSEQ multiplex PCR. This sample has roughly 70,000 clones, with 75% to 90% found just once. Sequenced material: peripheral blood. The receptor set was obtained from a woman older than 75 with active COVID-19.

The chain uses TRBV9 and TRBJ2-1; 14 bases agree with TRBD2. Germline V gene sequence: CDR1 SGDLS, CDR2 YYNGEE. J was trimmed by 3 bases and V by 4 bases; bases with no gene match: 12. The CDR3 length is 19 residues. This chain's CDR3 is CASSFRPTSGRALYNEQFF. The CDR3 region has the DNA TGTGCCAGCAGCTTTCGCCCGACTAGCGGGAGGGCCCTCTACAATGAGCAGTTCTTC.

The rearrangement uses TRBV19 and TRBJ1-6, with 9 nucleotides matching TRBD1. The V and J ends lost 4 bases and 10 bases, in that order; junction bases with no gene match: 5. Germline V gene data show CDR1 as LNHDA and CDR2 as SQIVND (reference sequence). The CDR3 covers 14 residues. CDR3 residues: CASSNDRGGSPLHF. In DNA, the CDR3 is TGTGCCAGTAGTAACGACAGGGGGGGCTCACCCCTCCACTTT.

The CDR3 region is CASSPGTSGSAQYF. In DNA, the CDR3 is TGTGCCAGCTCCCCGGGGACTAGCGGGAGTGCGCAGTACTTC. This chain links TRBV18 with TRBJ2-4; 14 bases fit TRBD2. V lost 6 bases, J lost 13 bases, and 8 bases stayed unmatched. In germline, CDR1 is KGHSH, CDR2 LQKENI. This CDR3 comprises 14 residues.

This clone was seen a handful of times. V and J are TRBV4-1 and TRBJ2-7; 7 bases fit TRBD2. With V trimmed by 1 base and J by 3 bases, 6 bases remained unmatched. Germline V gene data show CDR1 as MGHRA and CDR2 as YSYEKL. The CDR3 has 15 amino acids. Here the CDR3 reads CASSQGSGNVYEQYF. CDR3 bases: TGCGCCAGCAGCCAAGGGAGCGGGAATGTCTACGAGCAGTACTTC.

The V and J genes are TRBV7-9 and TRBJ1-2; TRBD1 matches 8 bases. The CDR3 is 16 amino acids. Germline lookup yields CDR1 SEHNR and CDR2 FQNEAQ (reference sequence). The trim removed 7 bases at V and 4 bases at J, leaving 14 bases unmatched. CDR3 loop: CASTESGGQGSYGYTF. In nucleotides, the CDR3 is TGTGCCAGCACCGAAAGTGGCGGACAGGGAAGCTATGGCTACACCTTC.

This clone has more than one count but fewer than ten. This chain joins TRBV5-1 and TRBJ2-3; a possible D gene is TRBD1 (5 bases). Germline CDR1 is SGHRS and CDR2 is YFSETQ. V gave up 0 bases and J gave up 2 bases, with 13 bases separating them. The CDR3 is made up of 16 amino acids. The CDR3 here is CASSLGATAITDTQYF. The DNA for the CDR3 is TGCGCCAGCAGCTTGGGGGCGACAGCGATCACAGATACGCAGTATTTT.

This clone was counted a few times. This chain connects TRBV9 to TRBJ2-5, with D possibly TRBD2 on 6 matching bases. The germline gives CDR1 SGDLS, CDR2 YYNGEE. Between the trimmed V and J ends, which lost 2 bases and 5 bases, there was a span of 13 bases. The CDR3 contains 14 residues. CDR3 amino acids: CASSVGPSVETQYF. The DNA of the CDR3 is TGTGCCAGCAGCGTGGGACCTAGCGTGGAGACCCAGTACTTC.

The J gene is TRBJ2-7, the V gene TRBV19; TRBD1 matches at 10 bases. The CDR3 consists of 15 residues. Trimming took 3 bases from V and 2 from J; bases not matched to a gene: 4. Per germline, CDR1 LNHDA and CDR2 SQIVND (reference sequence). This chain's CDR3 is CASSIPGQGPYEQYF. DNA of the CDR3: TGTGCCAGTAGTATTCCGGGACAGGGGCCCTACGAGCAGTACTTC.

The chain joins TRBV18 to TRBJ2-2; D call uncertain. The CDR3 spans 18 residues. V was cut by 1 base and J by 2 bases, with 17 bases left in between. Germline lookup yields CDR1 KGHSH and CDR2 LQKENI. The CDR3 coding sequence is TGTGCCAGCTCACCACGTTTATCCCCGGGTCATAACACCGGGGAGCTGTTTTTT. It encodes CASSPRLSPGHNTGELFF.

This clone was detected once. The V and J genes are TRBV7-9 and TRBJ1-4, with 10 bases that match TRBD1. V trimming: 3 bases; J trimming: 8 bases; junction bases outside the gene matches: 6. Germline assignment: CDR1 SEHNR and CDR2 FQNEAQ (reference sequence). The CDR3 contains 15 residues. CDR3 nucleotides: TGTGCCAGCAGCTTCCTCGGGACAGGGGAGGAAAAACTGTTTTTT. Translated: CASSFLGTGEEKLFF.

This CDR3 is CASSQTGGGANVLTF. In nucleotides, the CDR3 is TGTGCCAGCAGCCAGACAGGCGGAGGGGCCAACGTCCTGACTTTC. The V gene is TRBV5-5, the J gene TRBJ2-6; possibly TRBD1 for D (6 bases). V was trimmed by 4 bases and J by 4 bases, leaving 12 bases between them. The CDR3 contains 15 residues. Germline loops: CDR1 SGHKS, CDR2 YYEKEE (reference sequence). Supplemented by reference TRBV5-5 and TRBJ2-6, the full variable domain reads DAGVTQSPTHLIKTRGQQVTLRCSPISGHKSVSWYQQVLGQGPQFIFQYYEKEERGRGNFPDRFSARQFPNYSSELNVNALLLGDSALYLCASSQTGGGANVLTFGAGSRLTVL.

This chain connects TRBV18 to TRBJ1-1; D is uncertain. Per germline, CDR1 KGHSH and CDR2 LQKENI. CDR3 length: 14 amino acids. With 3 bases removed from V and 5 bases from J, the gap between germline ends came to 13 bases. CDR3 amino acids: CASSPQYRRTEAFF. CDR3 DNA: TGTGCCAGCTCACCTCAATACAGACGAACTGAAGCTTTCTTT.

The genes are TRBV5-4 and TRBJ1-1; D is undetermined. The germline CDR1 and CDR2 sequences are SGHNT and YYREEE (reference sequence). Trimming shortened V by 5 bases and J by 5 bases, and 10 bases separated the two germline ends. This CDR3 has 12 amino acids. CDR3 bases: TGTGCCAGCAGTTACGACGGGACTGAAGCTTTCTTT. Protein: CASSYDGTEAFF.

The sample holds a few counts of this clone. The CDR3 DNA reads TGTGCCAGTAGAAGAGACAGTACAAGAAATTCACCCCTCCACTTT. Protein sequence: CASRRDSTRNSPLHF. This chain links TRBV19 with TRBJ1-6, with D possibly TRBD1 on 5 matching bases. There are 15 residues in the CDR3. CDR1 and CDR2 from the germline V gene are LNHDA and SQIVND (reference sequence). Trimming took off 6 bases at V and 7 bases at J, with 16 bases between the two ends.

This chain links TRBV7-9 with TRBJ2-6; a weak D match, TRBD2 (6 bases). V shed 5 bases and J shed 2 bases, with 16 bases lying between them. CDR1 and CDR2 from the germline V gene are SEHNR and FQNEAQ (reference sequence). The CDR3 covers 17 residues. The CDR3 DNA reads TGTGCCAGCAGCGGATGGGGGAGGCTGCCTGGGGCCAACGTCCTGACTTTC. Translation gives CASSGWGRLPGANVLTF.

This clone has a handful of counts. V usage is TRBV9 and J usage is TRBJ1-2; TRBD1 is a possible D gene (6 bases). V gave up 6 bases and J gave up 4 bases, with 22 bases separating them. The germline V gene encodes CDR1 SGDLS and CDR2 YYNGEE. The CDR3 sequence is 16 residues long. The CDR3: CASTLGGAQSGYGYTF. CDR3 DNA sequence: TGTGCCAGCACCCTGGGGGGGGCTCAATCCGGCTATGGCTACACCTTC.

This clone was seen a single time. For the CDR3, the DNA is TGTGCCAGCAGTAACAGGGGGCTCTTTGCCAAAAACATTCAGTACTTC. This gives the protein CASSNRGLFAKNIQYF. The chain combines TRBV6-2 or TRBV6-3 with TRBJ2-4; 9 bases are shared with TRBD1. Per the germline V gene, CDR1 is MNHEY and CDR2 is SVGEGT. The CDR3 extends over 16 amino acids. V lost 5 bases, J lost 1 base, and 6 bases stayed unmatched.

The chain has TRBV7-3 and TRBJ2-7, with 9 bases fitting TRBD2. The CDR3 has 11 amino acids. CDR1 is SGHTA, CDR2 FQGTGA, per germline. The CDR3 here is CASSQGTSRRV. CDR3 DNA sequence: TGTGCCAGCAGCCAGGGGACTAGCAGAAGAGTC.

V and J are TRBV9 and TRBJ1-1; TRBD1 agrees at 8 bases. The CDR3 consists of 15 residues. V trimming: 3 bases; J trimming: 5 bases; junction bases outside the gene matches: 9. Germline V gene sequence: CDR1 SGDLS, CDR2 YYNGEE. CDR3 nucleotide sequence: TGTGCCAGCAGCGCCCGGACAGGGACTTTGACTGAAGCTTTCTTT. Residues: CASSARTGTLTEAFF.

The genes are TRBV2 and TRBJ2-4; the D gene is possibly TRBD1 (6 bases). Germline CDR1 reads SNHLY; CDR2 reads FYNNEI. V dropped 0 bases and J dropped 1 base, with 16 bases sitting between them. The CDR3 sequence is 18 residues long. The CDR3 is CASSEAVWTVAAKNIQYF. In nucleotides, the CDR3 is TGTGCCAGCAGTGAAGCGGTATGGACAGTCGCGGCCAAAAACATTCAGTACTTC.

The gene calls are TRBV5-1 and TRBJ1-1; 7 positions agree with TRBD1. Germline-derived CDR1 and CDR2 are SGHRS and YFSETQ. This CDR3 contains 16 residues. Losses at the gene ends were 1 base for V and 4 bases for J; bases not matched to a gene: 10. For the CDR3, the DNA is TGCGCCAGCAGCTTGTCTAAGGGGGCGCCGATCACTGAAGCTTTCTTT. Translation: CASSLSKGAPITEAFF.

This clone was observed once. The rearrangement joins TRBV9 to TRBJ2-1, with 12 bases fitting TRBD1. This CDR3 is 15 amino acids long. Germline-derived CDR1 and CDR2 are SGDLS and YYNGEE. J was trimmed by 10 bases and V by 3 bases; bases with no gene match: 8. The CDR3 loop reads CASSAGTGGWSEQFF. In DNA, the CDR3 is TGTGCCAGCAGCGCCGGGACAGGGGGCTGGTCGGAGCAGTTCTTC.

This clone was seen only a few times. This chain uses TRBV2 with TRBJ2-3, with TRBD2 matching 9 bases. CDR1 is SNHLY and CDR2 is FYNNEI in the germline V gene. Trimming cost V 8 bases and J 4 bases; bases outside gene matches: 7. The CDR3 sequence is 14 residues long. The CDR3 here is CASVAGGSSDTQYF. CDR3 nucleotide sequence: TGTGCCAGCGTCGCGGGAGGGTCTTCAGATACGCAGTATTTT.

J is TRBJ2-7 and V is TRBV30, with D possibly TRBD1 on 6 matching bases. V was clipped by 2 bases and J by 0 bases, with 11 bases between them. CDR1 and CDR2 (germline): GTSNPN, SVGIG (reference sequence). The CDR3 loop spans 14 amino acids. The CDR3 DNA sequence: TGTGCCTGGAGTACGGACAGTCTCTCCTACGAGCAGTACTTC. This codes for CAWSTDSLSYEQYF. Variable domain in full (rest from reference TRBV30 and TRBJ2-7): SQTIHQWPATLVQPVGSPLSLECTVEGTSNPNLYWYRQAAGRGLQLLFYSVGIGQISSEVPQNLSASRPQDRQFILSSKKLLLSDSGFYLCAWSTDSLSYEQYFGPGTRLTVT.

CDR3 region: CASSLAQSYEQYF. Written as DNA, the CDR3 is TGTGCCAGCAGCTTAGCTCAGTCCTACGAGCAGTACTTC. The chain is built from TRBV11-2 and TRBJ2-7; D gene uncertain. V lost 1 base and J lost 1, with 5 bases in between. The CDR3 contains 13 residues. Germline assignment: CDR1 SGHAT and CDR2 FQNNGV.

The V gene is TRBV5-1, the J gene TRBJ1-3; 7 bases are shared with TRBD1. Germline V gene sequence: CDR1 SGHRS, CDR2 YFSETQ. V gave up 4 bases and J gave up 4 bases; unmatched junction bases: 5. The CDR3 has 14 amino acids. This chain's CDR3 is CASSGTGAGNTIYF. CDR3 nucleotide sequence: TGCGCCAGCAGCGGTACAGGGGCCGGAAACACCATATATTTT.

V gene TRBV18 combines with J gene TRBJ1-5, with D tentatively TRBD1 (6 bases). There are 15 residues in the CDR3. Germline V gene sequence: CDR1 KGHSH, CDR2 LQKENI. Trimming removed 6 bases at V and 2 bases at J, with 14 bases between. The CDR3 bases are TGTGCCAGCTCGTCAGGGGTTTGGGGCAATCAGCCCCAGCATTTT. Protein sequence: CASSSGVWGNQPQHF.

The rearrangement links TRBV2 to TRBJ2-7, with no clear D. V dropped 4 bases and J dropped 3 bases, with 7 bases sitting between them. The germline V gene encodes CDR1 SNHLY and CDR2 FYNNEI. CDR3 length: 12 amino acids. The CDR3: CASSVNFYEQYF. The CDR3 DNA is TGTGCCAGCAGTGTGAACTTCTACGAGCAGTACTTC.

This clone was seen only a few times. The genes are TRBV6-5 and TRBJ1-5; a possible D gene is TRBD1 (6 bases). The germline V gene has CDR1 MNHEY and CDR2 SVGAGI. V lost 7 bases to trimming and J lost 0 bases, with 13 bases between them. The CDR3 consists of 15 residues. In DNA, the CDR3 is TGTGCCAGCACCCTGGGACACAGTAGCAATCAGCCCCAGCATTTT. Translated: CASTLGHSSNQPQHF.

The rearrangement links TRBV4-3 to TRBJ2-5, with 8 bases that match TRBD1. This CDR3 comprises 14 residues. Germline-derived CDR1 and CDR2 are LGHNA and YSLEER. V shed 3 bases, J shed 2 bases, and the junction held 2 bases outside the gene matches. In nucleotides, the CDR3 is TGCGCCAGCAGCCAGGACAGGGTGCAAGAGACCCAGTACTTC. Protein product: CASSQDRVQETQYF.